This TCR beta chain was recovered during a study of blood T cell repertoires in COVID-19. Whole-study context: Some COVID-19 samples were acute and others convalescent; all came from the United States, Italy and Spain. Nucleic acid was either cDNA or gDNA, and it came from T cells, B-cell-depleted T cells, or PBMCs.

CDR3 length: 19 amino acids. V dropped 6 bases and J dropped 7; count of bases not matched to a gene: 21. Germline V CDR1 and CDR2: SNHLY, FYNNEI. In the original processing: Quantification of nucleated cells was approximated via reference gene primer amplification. Produced via immunoSEQ multiplex PCR; TCRdb's table is partial and in-frame only. V and J calls and clone size come straight from that table; D and trimming were deduced from the DNA. Among 75,000 to 90,000 clones listed, around four fifths were seen once. The source of this sequence is an older man with active or convalescent COVID-19. The material sequenced was peripheral blood. The V gene is TRBV2, the J gene TRBJ2-2; the match to TRBD1 covers 9 bases. DNA of the CDR3: TGTGCCAGCAGCGCGCCGGGACAGGGCCCACTCACCCCTCGCGGGGAGCTGTTTTTT. It codes for CASSAPGQGPLTPRGELFF.